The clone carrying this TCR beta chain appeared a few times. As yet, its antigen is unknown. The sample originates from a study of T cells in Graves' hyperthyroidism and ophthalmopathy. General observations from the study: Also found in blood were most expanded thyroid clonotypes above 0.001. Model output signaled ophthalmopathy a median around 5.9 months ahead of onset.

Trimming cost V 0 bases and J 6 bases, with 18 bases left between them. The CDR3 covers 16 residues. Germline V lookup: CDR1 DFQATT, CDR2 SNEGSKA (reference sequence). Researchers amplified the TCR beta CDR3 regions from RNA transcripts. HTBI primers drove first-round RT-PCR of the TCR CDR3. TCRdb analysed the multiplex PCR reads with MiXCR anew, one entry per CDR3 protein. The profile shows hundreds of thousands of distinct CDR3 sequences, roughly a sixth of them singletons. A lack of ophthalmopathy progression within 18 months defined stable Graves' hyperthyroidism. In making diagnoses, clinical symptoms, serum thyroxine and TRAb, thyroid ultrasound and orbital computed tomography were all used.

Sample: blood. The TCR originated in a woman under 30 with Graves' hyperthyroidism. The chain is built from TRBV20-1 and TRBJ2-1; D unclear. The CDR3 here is CSARDGLKPVGNEQFF. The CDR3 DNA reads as TGCAGTGCTAGAGATGGGCTCAAACCCGTGGGCAATGAGCAGTTCTTC.